The next 2 T cell receptor beta chains were all read from a single sample in a study of chemoradiotherapy in HPV16-positive cancers. Using immunoSEQ multiplex PCR, the repertoire was profiled, and TCRdb retains in-frame clones only, with some absent. The table lists about 12,000 clones, around 62% of them singletons, with over 15% in the top ten. Sampling was done from a patient who underwent chemoradiotherapy. The receptor set was obtained from a human donor with HPV-associated anogenital cancer.

The chain has TRBV4-3 and TRBJ2-7; TRBD2 is a possible D gene (5 bases). CDR1 and CDR2 (germline): LGHNA, YSLEER. V was trimmed by 0 bases and J by 0 bases, leaving 12 bases between them. The CDR3 length is 16 residues. The CDR3 reads CASSQDPVGDSYEQYF. The CDR3 nucleotides are TGCGCCAGCAGCCAAGATCCGGTGGGAGACTCCTACGAGCAGTACTTC.

This chain connects TRBV10-1 to TRBJ1-5; D is unclear. Germline V gives CDR1 WNHNN, CDR2 SYGVQD (reference sequence). Trimming shortened V by 7 bases and J by 3 bases, and 19 bases separated the two germline ends. CDR3 size: 16 residues. The CDR3 reads CASTPVRARLNQPQHF. The CDR3 DNA sequence: TGCGCCAGCACCCCCGTTCGGGCGCGCCTCAATCAGCCCCAGCATTTT.